This TCR beta chain was observed in a study of control samples from healthy donors and cancer patients. Profiling relied on immunoSEQ multiplex PCR, and the TCRdb table lists in-frame clones only, not all of them. The data show around 120,000 clones, more than 75% seen once. V dropped 4 bases and J dropped 6 bases, with 15 bases sitting between them. The CDR3 runs 14 residues. The germline CDR1 and CDR2 sequences are SEHNR and FQNEAQ (reference sequence). This chain connects TRBV7-9 to TRBJ1-2; D is ambiguous. The receptor was isolated from a woman aged 70-85 years in good health. Sequencing was done on a sample of blood. CDR3 nucleotides: TGTGCCAGCAGCTCCGATAGAGGCCGCGATGGCTACACCTTC. This encodes CASSSDRGRDGYTF. Filled out from reference TRBV7-9 and TRBJ1-2, the complete variable domain reads DTGVSQNPRHKITKRGQNVTFRCDPISEHNRLYWYRQTLGQGPEFLTYFQNEAQLEKSRLLSDRFSAERPKGSFSTLEIQRTEQGDSAMYLCASSSDRGRDGYTFGSGTRLTVV.